This is a list of T cell receptor beta chains from one sample in a study of beta chain features in type 1 diabetes. Generated by immunoSEQ multiplex PCR, the TCRdb table keeps only in-frame clones and is missing some. The sample records about 370,000 clones, over 8.5% being singletons. The sample comprised central memory CD4+ T cells from blood. The origin of the receptors is a man between 25 and 39 years old with type 1 diabetes. Each CDR3 is given with its conserved first and last residue. Each record gives: J gene, V gene, CDR3 length, D gene, clone size, CDR3 protein, CDR3 DNA. The D gene is left open where the match is weak. A row's size may be missing; if present it is once, few, many or a size class.

J: TRBJ2-7
V: TRBV5-4
length: 15
D: TRBD2
size: many
CDR3: CASSWGLAGDYEQYF
DNA: TGTGCCAGCAGCTGGGGACTAGCGGGAGACTACGAGCAGTACTTC

J: TRBJ2-7
V: TRBV11-2
length: 15
D: .
size: few
CDR3: CASSPREGGSYEQYF
DNA: TGTGCCAGCAGCCCCCGGGAAGGTGGCTCCTACGAGCAGTACTTC

J: TRBJ1-1
V: TRBV6-1
length: 15
D: TRBD1
size: few
CDR3: CASSWERGQRTEAFF
DNA: TGTGCCAGCAGCTGGGAAAGGGGACAGCGAACTGAAGCTTTCTTT

J: TRBJ2-2
V: TRBV19
length: 15
D: .
size: .
CDR3: CASSVGGGITGELFF
DNA: TGTGCCAGTAGTGTTGGAGGGGGAATCACCGGGGAGCTGTTTTTT

J: TRBJ2-1
V: TRBV7-2
length: 11
D: .
size: few
CDR3: CASSPGSVRFF
DNA: TGTGCCAGCAGCCCAGGGAGCGTCCGGTTCTTC

J: TRBJ2-3
V: TRBV11-2
length: 13
D: .
size: few
CDR3: CASSGRKTDTQYF
DNA: TGTGCCAGCTCGGGCAGGAAAACGGATACGCAGTATTTT

J: TRBJ2-3
V: TRBV19
length: 12
D: .
size: .
CDR3: CASGTLGDTQYF
DNA: TGTGCCAGTGGAACGCTCGGTGATACGCAGTATTTT

J: TRBJ1-5
V: TRBV5-5
length: 15
D: TRBD1
size: few
CDR3: CASSKNPGGHQPQHF
DNA: TGTGCCAGCAGCAAGAACCCAGGGGGTCATCAGCCCCAGCATTTT

J: TRBJ2-3
V: TRBV30
length: 14
D: .
size: .
CDR3: CAWTPKASTDTQYF
DNA: TGTGCCTGGACCCCTAAGGCTAGCACAGATACGCAGTATTTT

J: TRBJ2-5
V: TRBV7-7
length: 15
D: .
size: few
CDR3: CASSLVGGTQETQYF
DNA: TGTGCTAGCAGCTTAGTCGGGGGAACCCAAGAGACCCAGTACTTC

J: TRBJ2-1
V: TRBV9
length: 15
D: TRBD2
size: .
CDR3: CASSAGAGTYNEQFF
DNA: TGTGCCAGCAGCGCCGGAGCGGGAACCTACAATGAGCAGTTCTTC

J: TRBJ2-7
V: TRBV5-1
length: 12
D: .
size: .
CDR3: CASSLEGWDPYF
DNA: TGCGCCAGCAGCTTGGAGGGGTGGGACCCGTACTTC

J: TRBJ2-5
V: TRBV7-2
length: 15
D: .
size: .
CDR3: CASSLGHSGEETQYF
DNA: TGTGCCAGCAGCTTAGGCCACTCGGGGGAAGAGACCCAGTACTTC

J: TRBJ2-5
V: TRBV11-3
length: 15
D: .
size: few
CDR3: CASSQGLGGQETQYF
DNA: TGTGCCAGCAGCCAGGGGCTGGGGGGACAAGAGACCCAGTACTTC

J: TRBJ1-2
V: TRBV5-6
length: 15
D: .
size: many
CDR3: CASKRNEGGYYGYTF
DNA: TGTGCCAGCAAGCGTAATGAAGGGGGATACTATGGCTACACCTTC

J: TRBJ1-5
V: TRBV15
length: 17
D: .
size: .
CDR3: CATSRDYPGWGNQPQHF
DNA: TGTGCCACCAGCAGAGATTACCCAGGCTGGGGCAATCAGCCCCAGCATTTT

J: TRBJ1-2
V: TRBV7-2
length: 15
D: .
size: .
CDR3: CASSLASGGGYGYTF
DNA: TGTGCCAGCAGCTTAGCCTCCGGGGGAGGCTATGGCTACACCTTC

J: TRBJ2-2
V: TRBV9
length: 15
D: .
size: .
CDR3: CASSLSVANTGELFF
DNA: TGTGCCAGCAGTCTCAGCGTCGCGAACACCGGGGAGCTGTTTTTT